These T cell receptor beta chains were read from a single sample in a study of OX40 agonist ivuxolimab in advanced cancers. Using immunoSEQ multiplex PCR, the repertoire was profiled, and TCRdb retains in-frame clones only, with some absent. The table shows approximately 82,000 clones, with 70% to 90% occurring only once. The sequencing used CD4+ or CD8+ T cells sorted from blood, collected in a trial of the OX40 agonist ivuxolimab. The origin of the receptors is an adult with an advanced solid tumor such as melanoma, head and neck, liver or kidney cancer. The CDR3 runs from the conserved cysteine through the conserved F or W. The D gene is left open where the match is weak. Expanded clones are given a class, and other clones once, few, many or no size at all.

CDR3aa: CASSSGLSSYNSPLHF; CDR3nt: TGTGCCAGCAGCTCCGGGCTTTCCTCTTATAATTCACCCCTCCACTTT; j_gene: TRBJ1-6; v_gene: TRBV7-8; abundance: NA; d_gene: NA
CDR3aa: CASSPVAGGSYEQYF; CDR3nt: TGTGCCAGCTCACCAGTAGCGGGAGGCTCCTACGAGCAGTACTTC; j_gene: TRBJ2-7; v_gene: TRBV18; abundance: once; d_gene: TRBD2
CDR3aa: CSVEGLNQETQYF; CDR3nt: TGCAGCGTTGAAGGACTGAACCAAGAGACCCAGTACTTC; j_gene: TRBJ2-5; v_gene: TRBV29-1; abundance: NA; d_gene: NA
CDR3aa: CATSRERWGGGQPQHF; CDR3nt: TGTGCCACCAGCAGAGAGCGCTGGGGAGGAGGTCAGCCCCAGCATTTT; j_gene: TRBJ1-5; v_gene: TRBV15; abundance: NA; d_gene: NA
CDR3aa: CASSVGLAGDNEQFF; CDR3nt: TGTGCCAGCAGCGTGGGACTAGCGGGAGACAATGAGCAGTTCTTC; j_gene: TRBJ2-1; v_gene: TRBV7-2; abundance: once; d_gene: TRBD2
CDR3aa: CASSIGGSSYNSPLHF; CDR3nt: TGTGCCAGTAGTATAGGCGGGAGCTCCTATAATTCACCCCTCCACTTT; j_gene: TRBJ1-6; v_gene: TRBV19; abundance: once; d_gene: NA
CDR3aa: CATSRGSSGNTIYF; CDR3nt: TGTGCCACCAGCAGGGGATCCTCTGGAAACACCATATATTTT; j_gene: TRBJ1-3; v_gene: TRBV15; abundance: NA; d_gene: NA
CDR3aa: CASSLRVTQRGGSYEQYF; CDR3nt: TGCGCCAGCAGCTTGAGGGTAACGCAGCGGGGGGGCTCCTACGAGCAGTACTTC; j_gene: TRBJ2-7; v_gene: TRBV5-1; abundance: few; d_gene: TRBD2
CDR3aa: CSAGGNSPLHF; CDR3nt: TGCAGTGCAGGGGGGAATTCACCCCTCCACTTT; j_gene: TRBJ1-6; v_gene: TRBV20-1; abundance: NA; d_gene: NA
CDR3aa: CASSVQGVNSPLHF; CDR3nt: TGTGCCAGCAGTGTACAGGGAGTCAATTCACCCCTCCACTTT; j_gene: TRBJ1-6; v_gene: TRBV2; abundance: few; d_gene: NA
CDR3aa: CASSPRTGELFF; CDR3nt: TGTGCCAGCTCCCCCAGGACCGGGGAGCTGTTTTTT; j_gene: TRBJ2-2; v_gene: TRBV18; abundance: NA; d_gene: NA
CDR3aa: CASSLYRGSNSPLHF; CDR3nt: TGTGCCAGCAGCCTATACAGGGGGAGCAATTCACCCCTCCACTTT; j_gene: TRBJ1-6; v_gene: TRBV7-2; abundance: NA; d_gene: TRBD1
CDR3aa: CASSLRSRITDTQYF; CDR3nt: TGTGCCAGCAGCTTAAGGAGTAGGATCACAGATACGCAGTATTTT; j_gene: TRBJ2-3; v_gene: TRBV7-2; abundance: NA; d_gene: NA
CDR3aa: CASTTSGSFETQYF; CDR3nt: TGTGCCAGCACGACTAGCGGGAGCTTCGAGACCCAGTACTTC; j_gene: TRBJ2-5; v_gene: TRBV2; abundance: NA; d_gene: TRBD2
CDR3aa: CASSLVVETQYF; CDR3nt: TGCGCCAGCAGCTTGGTCGTTGAGACCCAGTACTTC; j_gene: TRBJ2-5; v_gene: TRBV5-1; abundance: NA; d_gene: NA
CDR3aa: CASSLVDGGQETQYF; CDR3nt: TGTGCCAGCAGCTTGGTTGACGGGGGCCAAGAGACCCAGTACTTC; j_gene: TRBJ2-5; v_gene: TRBV5-6; abundance: NA; d_gene: NA
CDR3aa: CASSSRGAAFF; CDR3nt: TGTGCCAGCAGTTCCAGGGGCGCAGCTTTCTTT; j_gene: TRBJ1-1; v_gene: TRBV6-5; abundance: NA; d_gene: NA
CDR3aa: CASSISFSNQPQHF; CDR3nt: TGTGCCAGCAGTATAAGTTTTAGCAATCAGCCCCAGCATTTT; j_gene: TRBJ1-5; v_gene: TRBV6-5; abundance: many; d_gene: NA
CDR3aa: CASSPTGGGHQPQHF; CDR3nt: TGTGCCAGCAGCCCAACAGGGGGAGGCCATCAGCCCCAGCATTTT; j_gene: TRBJ1-5; v_gene: TRBV5-5; abundance: NA; d_gene: TRBD1
CDR3aa: CASKNLMSSPLHF; CDR3nt: TGTGCCAGCAAGAACCTAATGAGTTCACCCCTCCACTTT; j_gene: TRBJ1-6; v_gene: TRBV6-1; abundance: few; d_gene: NA
CDR3aa: CASSRGREAFF; CDR3nt: TGTGCCAGCAGCCGGGGGCGGGAAGCTTTCTTT; j_gene: TRBJ1-1; v_gene: TRBV28; abundance: NA; d_gene: NA
CDR3aa: CASSRYSNQPQHF; CDR3nt: TGTGCCAGCAGTCGATATAGCAATCAGCCCCAGCATTTT; j_gene: TRBJ1-5; v_gene: TRBV5-5; abundance: NA; d_gene: NA
CDR3aa: CASSLGGSGNTIYF; CDR3nt: TGCGCCAGCAGCTTGGGGGGCTCCGGAAACACCATATATTTT; j_gene: TRBJ1-3; v_gene: TRBV5-1; abundance: NA; d_gene: NA
CDR3aa: CASRADGRFYGYTF; CDR3nt: TGTGCCAGCAGGGCGGACGGGCGCTTCTATGGCTACACCTTC; j_gene: TRBJ1-2; v_gene: TRBV28; abundance: NA; d_gene: NA
CDR3aa: CSVGRAGNGSPLHF; CDR3nt: TGCAGCGTTGGGAGAGCAGGGAACGGTTCACCCCTCCACTTT; j_gene: TRBJ1-6; v_gene: TRBV29-1; abundance: NA; d_gene: NA
CDR3aa: CASSLGSSGFGEQYF; CDR3nt: TGCGCCAGCAGCTTGGGAAGTTCAGGGTTCGGAGAGCAGTACTTC; j_gene: TRBJ2-7; v_gene: TRBV5-1; abundance: NA; d_gene: NA
CDR3aa: CASSLAMDRGDVLTF; CDR3nt: TGTGCCAGCAGTTTAGCCATGGACAGGGGGGACGTCCTGACTTTC; j_gene: TRBJ2-6; v_gene: TRBV27; abundance: NA; d_gene: TRBD1
CDR3aa: CASSFQRGQETQYF; CDR3nt: TGTGCCAGCAGCTTTCAGCGGGGCCAAGAGACCCAGTACTTC; j_gene: TRBJ2-5; v_gene: TRBV7-2; abundance: NA; d_gene: TRBD2
CDR3aa: CASSSDISNQPQHF; CDR3nt: TGTGCCAGCAGCTCGGACATTAGCAATCAGCCCCAGCATTTT; j_gene: TRBJ1-5; v_gene: TRBV27; abundance: NA; d_gene: NA
CDR3aa: CASSEKGNTIYF; CDR3nt: TGCGCCAGCAGTGAGAAAGGAAACACCATATATTTT; j_gene: TRBJ1-3; v_gene: TRBV10-2; abundance: once; d_gene: NA
CDR3aa: CASSLRAQGQNSPLHF; CDR3nt: TGTGCCAGCAGCTTGAGGGCCCAGGGTCAAAATTCACCCCTCCACTTT; j_gene: TRBJ1-6; v_gene: TRBV7-6; abundance: NA; d_gene: NA
CDR3aa: CASSLADNTGELFF; CDR3nt: TGTGCCAGCAGCTTAGCGGACAACACCGGGGAGCTGTTTTTT; j_gene: TRBJ2-2; v_gene: TRBV11-3; abundance: NA; d_gene: NA
CDR3aa: CAIRSGQGESTNEKLFF; CDR3nt: TGTGCCATCAGATCCGGACAGGGGGAATCAACTAATGAAAAACTGTTTTTT; j_gene: TRBJ1-4; v_gene: TRBV10-3; abundance: NA; d_gene: TRBD1
CDR3aa: CASTLTSGGLNEQFF; CDR3nt: TGTGCCAGCACCCTTACTAGCGGGGGTCTTAATGAGCAGTTCTTC; j_gene: TRBJ2-1; v_gene: TRBV7-9; abundance: NA; d_gene: TRBD2
CDR3aa: CASLPYGQGNTEAFF; CDR3nt: TGTGCCAGCCTTCCTTACGGACAGGGGAACACTGAAGCTTTCTTT; j_gene: TRBJ1-1; v_gene: TRBV27; abundance: NA; d_gene: TRBD1
CDR3aa: CASRPRTVTAQPQHF; CDR3nt: TGTGCCAGCAGACCGAGGACAGTGACGGCACAGCCCCAGCATTTT; j_gene: TRBJ1-5; v_gene: TRBV27; abundance: NA; d_gene: NA
CDR3aa: CASSPIRPSTESNEQYF; CDR3nt: TGTGCCAGCAGCCCCATCCGACCCTCCACCGAATCGAACGAGCAGTACTTC; j_gene: TRBJ2-7; v_gene: TRBV12-1; abundance: NA; d_gene: NA
CDR3aa: CASSLAHSYEQYF; CDR3nt: TGTGCCAGCAGCTTGGCTCACTCCTACGAGCAGTACTTC; j_gene: TRBJ2-7; v_gene: TRBV5-4; abundance: NA; d_gene: NA
CDR3aa: CASSYGTGTTEAFF; CDR3nt: TGTGCCAGCAGCTATGGGACAGGGACCACTGAAGCTTTCTTT; j_gene: TRBJ1-1; v_gene: TRBV6-5; abundance: NA; d_gene: TRBD1
CDR3aa: CASSTSSYEQYF; CDR3nt: TGTGCCAGCAGCACTAGCTCCTACGAGCAGTACTTC; j_gene: TRBJ2-7; v_gene: TRBV7-2; abundance: NA; d_gene: NA
CDR3aa: CASSSLGLGQPQHF; CDR3nt: TGTGCCAGCAGCTCCCTAGGTTTGGGCCAGCCCCAGCATTTT; j_gene: TRBJ1-5; v_gene: TRBV7-2; abundance: few; d_gene: NA
CDR3aa: CASSLALRGGALETQYF; CDR3nt: TGTGCCAGCAGCTTGGCCCTGCGCGGGGGGGCCCTGGAGACCCAGTACTTC; j_gene: TRBJ2-5; v_gene: TRBV5-4; abundance: once; d_gene: TRBD2
CDR3aa: CATSWDRGHQETQYF; CDR3nt: TGTGCCACCTCATGGGACAGGGGCCATCAAGAGACCCAGTACTTC; j_gene: TRBJ2-5; v_gene: TRBV2; abundance: NA; d_gene: TRBD1
CDR3aa: CATSDRAGNQPQHF; CDR3nt: TGTGCCACCTCGGACAGGGCTGGCAATCAGCCCCAGCATTTT; j_gene: TRBJ1-5; v_gene: TRBV10-3; abundance: NA; d_gene: TRBD1
CDR3aa: CASSLGDRGSEPQHF; CDR3nt: TGCGCCAGCAGCTTGGGGGACAGGGGTTCGGAGCCCCAGCATTTT; j_gene: TRBJ1-5; v_gene: TRBV5-1; abundance: NA; d_gene: TRBD1